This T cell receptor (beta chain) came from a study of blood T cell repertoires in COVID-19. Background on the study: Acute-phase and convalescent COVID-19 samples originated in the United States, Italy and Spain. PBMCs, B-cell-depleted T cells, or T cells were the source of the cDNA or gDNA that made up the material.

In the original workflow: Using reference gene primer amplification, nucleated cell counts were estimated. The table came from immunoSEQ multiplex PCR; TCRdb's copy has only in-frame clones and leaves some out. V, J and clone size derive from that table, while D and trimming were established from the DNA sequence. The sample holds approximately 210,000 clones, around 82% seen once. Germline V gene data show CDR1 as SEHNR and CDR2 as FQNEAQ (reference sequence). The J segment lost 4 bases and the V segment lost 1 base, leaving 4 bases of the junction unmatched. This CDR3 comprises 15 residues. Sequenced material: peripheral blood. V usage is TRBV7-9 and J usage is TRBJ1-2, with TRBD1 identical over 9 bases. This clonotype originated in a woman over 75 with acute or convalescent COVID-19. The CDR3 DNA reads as TGTGCCAGCAGCTTAGGGACAGGGGAGGGCTATGGCTACACCTTC. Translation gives CASSLGTGEGYGYTF.